The present TCR beta chain was sequenced within a study of OX40 agonist ivuxolimab in advanced cancers. Regarding the complete study: Ivuxolimab was a fully human IgG2 agonistic monoclonal antibody targeting the costimulatory receptor OX40 (CD134). Intravenous ivuxolimab was administered to patients every 2 weeks at six dose levels: 0.01, 0.1, 0.3, 1.5, 3 and 10 mg/kg. Among the roughly 50 dose-escalation patients, around 20 had hepatocellular carcinoma, approximately 15 melanoma, 9 renal cell carcinoma and 9 head and neck cancer. In the dose-escalation cohort, 70% to 85% of patients were male, and the mean age was 60 years with a range of roughly 23 to 79. Prior anti-PD-1, anti-PD-L1 or anti-CTLA-4 therapy was permitted, and checkpoint inhibitors had been received by less than 45% of dose-escalation patients. Partial responses occurred in three dose-escalation patients, of whom one had hepatocellular carcinoma and two had cutaneous melanoma. Peripheral TCRbeta sequencing was intended to test whether TCR sequence diversity was altered and clonal T-cell expansion was caused by ivuxolimab. The paper reports the monotherapy dose-escalation portion (N = 52 patients) of the phase I ivuxolimab trial. The research as a whole found: After ivuxolimab, more expanded clones were found on average in CD8+ T cells than in CD4+ T cells. Which antigens the clonally expanded peripheral T cells were specific for was not determined. Low levels of normalized T-cell clonal expansion were also seen in some patients who did not respond. At doses of 0.1 to 3.0 mg/kg, clonal expansion of both CD4+ and CD8+ blood T cells was observed from baseline to week 6. In the 0.1-3.0 mg/kg groups, partial responders were among the patients with the lowest normalized peripheral clonal expansion, particularly in CD8+ T cells.

To sequence the TCRbeta CDR3 region, genomic DNA was isolated from the sorted cells. TCRbeta CDR3 regions were sequenced using the immunoSEQ Assay. This immuneACCESS table, as held by TCRdb, lists in-frame sequences with V and J called but not all clones. Of the missing ones, under half trace to an unresolved V gene in checked studies; the others have no known cause. The sample table lists tens of thousands of clones, roughly 82% of them with a count of one. The top ten hold nearly 35% of the sample. About this clone itself: What this receptor recognizes is not known. Base qualities are not provided; no much larger clone lies one nucleotide away.

V is pruned by 3 bases and J by 5 bases, leaving 9 bases of the junction without a gene match. The CDR3 starts with the cysteine, ends with the phenylalanine, and has 16 residues. CDR3 DNA only is kept here, 48 bases in frame from base 1. CDR1 and CDR2 were assigned from the germline V gene (reference sequence) as GTSNPN and SVGIG. Patients with autoimmune disease history or receiving systemic immunosuppression were excluded from the trial. In every dose cohort, peripheral blood was drawn for TCR sequencing at baseline, cycle 4 day 1, and cycle 7 day 1. Samples were obtained from an open-label, multicenter, first-in-human phase I dose-escalation trial of ivuxolimab. Adults with locally advanced or metastatic head and neck squamous cell, hepatocellular, melanoma or renal cell carcinoma were enrolled in the trial. CD4+ and CD8+ T cells were sorted separately from peripheral blood before TCR sequencing.

This receptor was obtained from an adult with an advanced solid tumor such as melanoma, head and neck, liver or kidney cancer. Sequencing used CD4+ or CD8+ T cells sorted from blood, obtained in a trial of the OX40 agonist ivuxolimab. The receptor chain draws on TRBV30 and TRBJ2-7; 14 junctional bases match TRBD2. The nucleotide sequence is TGTGCCTGGAGGCGGGGACTAGCGGGAGTAGGGGACGAGCAGTACTTC. Its protein product is CAWRRGLAGVGDEQYF.